The T cell receptor beta chain described here comes from a study of patients and donors after allogeneic stem cell transplantation. Via MiXCR, TCRdb re-called the RT-PCR reads, giving one row per CDR3 protein. Of more than 850,000 distinct CDR3 sequences listed, around 17% were seen once; the top ten hold roughly 6%. Germline CDR1 is DFQATT and CDR2 is SNEGSKA (reference sequence). V shed 2 bases and J 3 bases; nucleotides not matched to a gene: 5. The CDR3 consists of 14 residues. Sequenced material: blood, either unsorted or a sorted T cell fraction (not recorded which). The V gene is TRBV20-1, the J gene TRBJ1-1, with 8 bases aligning to TRBD1. The receptor's source is a human donor who was either an allogeneic HSCT recipient or a stem cell or donor lymphocyte infusion donor (not recorded which). It is not recorded whose cells these are; they may come from a transplant donor. As DNA, the CDR3 is TGCAGTGCTAGACTGGGACAGGTATACACTGAAGCTTTCTTT. Protein sequence: CSARLGQVYTEAFF.